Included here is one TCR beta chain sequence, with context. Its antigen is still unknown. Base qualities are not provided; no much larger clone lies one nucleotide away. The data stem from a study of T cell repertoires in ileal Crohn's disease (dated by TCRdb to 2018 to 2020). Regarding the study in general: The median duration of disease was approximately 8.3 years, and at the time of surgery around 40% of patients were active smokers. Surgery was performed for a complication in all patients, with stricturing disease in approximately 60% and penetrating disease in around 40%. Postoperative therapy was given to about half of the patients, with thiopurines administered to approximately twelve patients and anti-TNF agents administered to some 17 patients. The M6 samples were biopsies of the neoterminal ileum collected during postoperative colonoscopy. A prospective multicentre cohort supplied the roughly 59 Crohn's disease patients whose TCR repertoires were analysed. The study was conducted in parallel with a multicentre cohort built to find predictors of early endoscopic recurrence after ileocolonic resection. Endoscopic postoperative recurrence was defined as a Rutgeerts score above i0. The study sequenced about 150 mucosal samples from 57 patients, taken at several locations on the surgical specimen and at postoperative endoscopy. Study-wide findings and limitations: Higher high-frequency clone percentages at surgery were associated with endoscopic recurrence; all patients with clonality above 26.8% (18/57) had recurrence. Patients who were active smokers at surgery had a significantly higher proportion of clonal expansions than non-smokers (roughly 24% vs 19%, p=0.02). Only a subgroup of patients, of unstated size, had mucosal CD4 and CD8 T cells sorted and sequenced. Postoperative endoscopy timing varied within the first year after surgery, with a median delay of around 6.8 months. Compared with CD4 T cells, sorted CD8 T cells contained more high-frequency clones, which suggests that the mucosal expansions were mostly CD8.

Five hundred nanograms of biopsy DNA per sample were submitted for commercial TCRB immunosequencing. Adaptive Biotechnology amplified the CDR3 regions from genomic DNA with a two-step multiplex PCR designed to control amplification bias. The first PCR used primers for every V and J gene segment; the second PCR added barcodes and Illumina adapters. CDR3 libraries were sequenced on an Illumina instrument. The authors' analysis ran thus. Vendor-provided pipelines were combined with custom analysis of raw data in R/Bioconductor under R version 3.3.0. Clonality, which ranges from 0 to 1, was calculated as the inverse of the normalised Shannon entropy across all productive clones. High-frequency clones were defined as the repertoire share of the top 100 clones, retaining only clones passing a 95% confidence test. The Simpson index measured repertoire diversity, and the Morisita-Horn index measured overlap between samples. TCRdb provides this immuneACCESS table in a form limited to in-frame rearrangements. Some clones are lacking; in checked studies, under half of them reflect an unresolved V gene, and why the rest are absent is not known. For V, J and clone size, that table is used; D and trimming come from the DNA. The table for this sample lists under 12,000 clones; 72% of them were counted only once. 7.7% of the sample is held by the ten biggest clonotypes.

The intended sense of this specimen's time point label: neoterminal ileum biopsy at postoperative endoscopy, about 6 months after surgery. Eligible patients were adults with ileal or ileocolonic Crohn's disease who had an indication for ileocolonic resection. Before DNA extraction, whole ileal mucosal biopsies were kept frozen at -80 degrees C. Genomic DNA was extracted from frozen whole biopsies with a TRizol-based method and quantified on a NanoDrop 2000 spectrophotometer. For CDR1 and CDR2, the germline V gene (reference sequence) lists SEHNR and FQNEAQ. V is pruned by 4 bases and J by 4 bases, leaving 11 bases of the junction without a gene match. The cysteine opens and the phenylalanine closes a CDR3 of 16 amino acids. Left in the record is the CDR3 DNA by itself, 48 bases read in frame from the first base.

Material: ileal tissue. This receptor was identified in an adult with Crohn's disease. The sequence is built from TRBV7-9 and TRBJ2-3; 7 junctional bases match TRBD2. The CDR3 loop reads CASSSLGEGKSDTQYF. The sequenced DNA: TGTGCCAGCAGCTCCCTCGGGGAGGGAAAGTCAGATACGCAGTATTTT. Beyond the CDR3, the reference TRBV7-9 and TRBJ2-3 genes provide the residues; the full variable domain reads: DTGVSQNPRHKITKRGQNVTFRCDPISEHNRLYWYRQTLGQGPEFLTYFQNEAQLEKSRLLSDRFSAERPKGSFSTLEIQRTEQGDSAMYLCASSSLGEGKSDTQYFGPGTRLTVL.